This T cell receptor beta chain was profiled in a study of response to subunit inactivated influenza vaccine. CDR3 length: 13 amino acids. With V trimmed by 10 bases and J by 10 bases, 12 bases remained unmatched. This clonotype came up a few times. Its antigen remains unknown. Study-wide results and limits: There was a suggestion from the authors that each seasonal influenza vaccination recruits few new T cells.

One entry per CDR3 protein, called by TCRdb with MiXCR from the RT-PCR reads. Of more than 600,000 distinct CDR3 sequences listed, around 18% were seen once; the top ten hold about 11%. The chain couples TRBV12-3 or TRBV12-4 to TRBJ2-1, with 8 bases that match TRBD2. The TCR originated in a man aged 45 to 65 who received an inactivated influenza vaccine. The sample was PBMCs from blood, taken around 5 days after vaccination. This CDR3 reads CATSLGGGLEQFF. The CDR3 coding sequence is TGTGCCACCTCCCTCGGGGGGGGGCTCGAGCAGTTCTTC.